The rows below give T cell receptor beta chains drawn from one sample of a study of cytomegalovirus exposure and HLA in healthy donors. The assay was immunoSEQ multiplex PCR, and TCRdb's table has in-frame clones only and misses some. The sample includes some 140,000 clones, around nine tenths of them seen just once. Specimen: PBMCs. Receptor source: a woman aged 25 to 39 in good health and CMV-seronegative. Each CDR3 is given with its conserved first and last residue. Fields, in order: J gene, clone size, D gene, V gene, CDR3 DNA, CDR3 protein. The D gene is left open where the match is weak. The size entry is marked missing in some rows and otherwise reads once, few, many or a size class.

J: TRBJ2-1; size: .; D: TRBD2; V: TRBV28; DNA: TGTGCCAGCAGTAGGACTAGCCCAAGCTACAATGAGCAGTTCTTC; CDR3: CASSRTSPSYNEQFF
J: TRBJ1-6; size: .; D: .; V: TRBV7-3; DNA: TGTGCCAGCAGCTTGCGGGGGGCGAATTCACCCCTCCACTTT; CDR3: CASSLRGANSPLHF
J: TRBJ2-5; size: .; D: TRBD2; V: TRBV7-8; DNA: TGTGCCAGCAGCTTCCAGACTAGCGGAGCTCAAGAGACCCAGTACTTC; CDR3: CASSFQTSGAQETQYF
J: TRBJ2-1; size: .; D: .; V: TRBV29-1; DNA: TGCAGCGTTGAGGTAGGGGTACTGAAGCAGGGCGGCTCCTACAATGAGCAGTTCTTC; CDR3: CSVEVGVLKQGGSYNEQFF
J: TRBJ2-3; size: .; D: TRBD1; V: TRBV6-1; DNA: TGTGCCAGCAGGACACAGGGGGCCTCAGATACGCAGTATTTT; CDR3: CASRTQGASDTQYF
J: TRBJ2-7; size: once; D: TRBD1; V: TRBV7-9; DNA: TGTGCCAGCAGCACCGCGACAGGGTTGTCCTACGAGCAGTACTTC; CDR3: CASSTATGLSYEQYF
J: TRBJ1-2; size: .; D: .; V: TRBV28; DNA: TGTGCCAGCAGTTGGGGACAATCTAACTATGGCTACACCTTC; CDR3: CASSWGQSNYGYTF
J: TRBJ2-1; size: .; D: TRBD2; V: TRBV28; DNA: TGTGCCAGCAGTACTAGCGGCTCTTACAATGAGCAGTTCTTC; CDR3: CASSTSGSYNEQFF
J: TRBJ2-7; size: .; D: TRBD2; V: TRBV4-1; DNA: TGCGCCAGCAGCCAAGCTCCAGCGGGGGTCACCTACGAGCAGTACTTC; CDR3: CASSQAPAGVTYEQYF
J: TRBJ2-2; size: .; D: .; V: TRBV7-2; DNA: TGTGCCAGCAGGAACGCCGGGGTCGGGGAGCTGTTTTTT; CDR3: CASRNAGVGELFF
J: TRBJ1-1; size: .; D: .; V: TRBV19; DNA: TGTGCCAGTAGTATTCCAGGGCATCCTCCTAACACTGAAGCTTTCTTT; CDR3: CASSIPGHPPNTEAFF
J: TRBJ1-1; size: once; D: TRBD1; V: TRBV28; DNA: TGTGCCAGCAGTTTAGGACAGGGTGCCGTCACTGAAGCTTTCTTT; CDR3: CASSLGQGAVTEAFF
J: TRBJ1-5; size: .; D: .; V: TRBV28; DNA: TGTGCCAGCAGTTTAAGAGGGCCACGCAATCAGCCCCAGCATTTT; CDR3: CASSLRGPRNQPQHF
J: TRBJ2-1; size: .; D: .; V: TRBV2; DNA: TGTGCCAGCAGTAACGGACAGACAAATGAGCAGTTCTTC; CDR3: CASSNGQTNEQFF
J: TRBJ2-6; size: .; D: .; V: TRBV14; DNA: TGTGCCAGCAGCCGTGGCTGGCCCTCTGGGGCCAACGTCCTGACTTTC; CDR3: CASSRGWPSGANVLTF
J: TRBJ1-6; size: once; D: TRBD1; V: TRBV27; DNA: TGTGCCAGCAGTTTATCTCAGGGGGTATCGACACCCCTCCACTTT; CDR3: CASSLSQGVSTPLHF
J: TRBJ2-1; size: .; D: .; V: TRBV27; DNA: TGTGCCAGCAGCTCGAGCGTGCGATCCTACAATGAGCAGTTCTTC; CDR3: CASSSSVRSYNEQFF
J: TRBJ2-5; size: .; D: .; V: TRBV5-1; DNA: TGCGCCAGCAGCTTGGGTGCGGCCGGCCAAGAGACCCAGTACTTC; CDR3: CASSLGAAGQETQYF
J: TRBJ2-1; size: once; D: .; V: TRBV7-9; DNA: TGTTCCAGCAGCTTAGATGGGCCGTTCTTC; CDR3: CSSSLDGPFF
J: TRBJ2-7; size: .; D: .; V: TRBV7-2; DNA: TGTGCCAGCAGCTTAGACCCAGGGCCCTCCTACGAGCAGTACTTC; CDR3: CASSLDPGPSYEQYF
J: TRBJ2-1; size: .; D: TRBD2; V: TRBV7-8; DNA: TGTGCCAGCAGCTCCATAGCGGGCTCCTACAATGAGCAGTTCTTC; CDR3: CASSSIAGSYNEQFF
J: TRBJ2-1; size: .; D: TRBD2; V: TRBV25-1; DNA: TGTGCCAGCAGTGGACTAGCGGGAGGGGCCAATGAGCAGTTCTTC; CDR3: CASSGLAGGANEQFF
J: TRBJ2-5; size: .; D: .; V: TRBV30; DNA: TGTGCCTGGAAACATTCCGGGGGATGGGGTCAAGAGACCCAGTACTTC; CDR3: CAWKHSGGWGQETQYF
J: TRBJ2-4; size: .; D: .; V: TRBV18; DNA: TGTGCCAGCTCACCCTTCCTTATTACAGGGACTATTGGCAAAAACATTCAGTACTTC; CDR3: CASSPFLITGTIGKNIQYF
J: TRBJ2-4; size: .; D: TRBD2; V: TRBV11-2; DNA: TGTGCCAGCAGCTTAGATCGGACTAGCGGGGGGGCCAAAAACATTCAGTACTTC; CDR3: CASSLDRTSGGAKNIQYF
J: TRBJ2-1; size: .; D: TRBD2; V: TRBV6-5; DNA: TGTGCCAGCAGTTACGAGACTCGGGGGGATGAGCAGTTCTTC; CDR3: CASSYETRGDEQFF
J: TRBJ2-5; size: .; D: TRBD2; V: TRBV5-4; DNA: TGTGCCAGCAGCTTGTGGGGGGGACAAGAGACCCAGTACTTC; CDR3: CASSLWGGQETQYF
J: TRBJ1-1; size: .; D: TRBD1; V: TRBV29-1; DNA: TGCAGCGTTGTATACAGGGGGAACACTGAAGCTTTCTTT; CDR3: CSVVYRGNTEAFF
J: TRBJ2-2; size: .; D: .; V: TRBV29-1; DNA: TGCAGCGTTGAAGATCCCTTTCGAACAGGGATGGGCACCGGGGAGCTGTTTTTT; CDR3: CSVEDPFRTGMGTGELFF
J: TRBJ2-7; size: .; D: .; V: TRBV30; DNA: TGTGCCTGGAGCTCGGGTTACGAGCAGTACTTC; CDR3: CAWSSGYEQYF
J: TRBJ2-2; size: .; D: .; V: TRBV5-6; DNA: TGTGCCAGTCTAGGTGGAGCTGCGAACACCGGGGAGCTGTTTTTT; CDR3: CASLGGAANTGELFF
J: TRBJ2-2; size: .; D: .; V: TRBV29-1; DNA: TGCAGCGTCAAGAACTCCGGGGAGCTGTTTTTT; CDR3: CSVKNSGELFF
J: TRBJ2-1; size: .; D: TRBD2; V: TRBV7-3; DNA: TGTGCCAGCAGCCCGAGCGGTATAGCGGGAGTTATAAATGAGCAGTTCTTC; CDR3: CASSPSGIAGVINEQFF
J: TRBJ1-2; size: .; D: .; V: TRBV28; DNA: TGTGCCAGCAGTTTACCCCGAAGATACAGGCAGGGCTACACCTTC; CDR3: CASSLPRRYRQGYTF
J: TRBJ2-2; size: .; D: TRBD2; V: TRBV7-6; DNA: TGTGCCAGCAGCTCGACTAGCGGGAGGGCCGGGGAGCTGTTTTTT; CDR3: CASSSTSGRAGELFF
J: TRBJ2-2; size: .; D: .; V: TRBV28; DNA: TGTGCCAGCAGTTTGACGCGGCCCACCGGGGAGCTGTTTTTT; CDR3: CASSLTRPTGELFF
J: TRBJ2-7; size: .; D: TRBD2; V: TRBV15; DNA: TGTGCCACCAGGAGCGGGGTAGGGATACAGTACTTC; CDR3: CATRSGVGIQYF
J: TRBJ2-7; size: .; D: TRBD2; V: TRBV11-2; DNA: TGTGCCAGCAGCTTAGTTCCAGGACTAGCGGGAGTCGAGCAGTACTTC; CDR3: CASSLVPGLAGVEQYF
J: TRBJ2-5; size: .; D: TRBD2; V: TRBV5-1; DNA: TGCGCCAGCAGCTTGTGGGCTAGCGGGTACCAAGAGACCCAGTACTTC; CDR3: CASSLWASGYQETQYF
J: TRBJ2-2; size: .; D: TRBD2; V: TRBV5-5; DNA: TGTGCCAGCAGCTTTACCGTGGCGGGACTAGCGGCCGGGGAGCTGTTTTTT; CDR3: CASSFTVAGLAAGELFF